These T cell receptor beta chains were read from a single sample in a study of blood T cell repertoires in COVID-19. Produced via immunoSEQ multiplex PCR; TCRdb's table is partial and in-frame only. Among some 210,000 clones listed, 82% were seen once. Specimen: peripheral blood. These receptors originate from a woman in her thirties or forties with acute or convalescent COVID-19. CDR3s include the opening cysteine and the closing phenylalanine or tryptophan. The order of the fields is D gene, J gene, clone size, V gene, CDR3 DNA, CDR3 protein. A D gene is named only where the DNA matches it firmly. Expanded clones get a size class; other rows say once, few or many, or leave the size out.

D: TRBD2
J: TRBJ2-7
size: .
V: TRBV4-3
DNA: TGCGCCAGCAGCCAGGCGACGCTCCCGACTAGCAAGGACTTC
CDR3: CASSQATLPTSKDF

D: TRBD2
J: TRBJ2-3
size: .
V: TRBV19
DNA: TGTGCCAGTAGTATAGGCGGACTAGCGGGGATCCCTCGCACAGATACGCAGTATTTT
CDR3: CASSIGGLAGIPRTDTQYF

D: TRBD2
J: TRBJ2-1
size: few
V: TRBV6-2/TRBV6-3
DNA: TGTGCCAGCAGTGCTCGGGGGCCTGGCGGGGGGCGAGAGCAGTTCTTC
CDR3: CASSARGPGGGREQFF

D: .
J: TRBJ1-5
size: .
V: TRBV7-8
DNA: TGTGCCAGCAGTCTTACGACATCAAGGTACCAGCCCCAGCATTTT
CDR3: CASSLTTSRYQPQHF

D: TRBD2
J: TRBJ2-1
size: .
V: TRBV19
DNA: TGTGCCAGTAGTATTCGGAGCGGGGGTAGGGATGAGCAGTTCTTC
CDR3: CASSIRSGGRDEQFF

D: .
J: TRBJ2-3
size: .
V: TRBV18
DNA: TGTGCCAGCTCACCACTCGGGGTTTCGATAACAGATACGCAGTATTTT
CDR3: CASSPLGVSITDTQYF

D: TRBD2
J: TRBJ2-7
size: .
V: TRBV19
DNA: TGTGCCAGTAGTATTGGACTAGCGGGCGAGCAGTACTTC
CDR3: CASSIGLAGEQYF

D: .
J: TRBJ1-1
size: .
V: TRBV29-1
DNA: TGCAGCGTTAAGCGCACTGAAGCTTTCTTT
CDR3: CSVKRTEAFF

D: TRBD2
J: TRBJ2-1
size: .
V: TRBV14
DNA: TGTGCCAGCAGCCAGGTGCGGGGGGGTGAGCAGTTCTTC
CDR3: CASSQVRGGEQFF

D: .
J: TRBJ1-1
size: .
V: TRBV7-8
DNA: TGTGCCAGCAGCGGTCCCCGAGGCATTGACACTGAAGCTTTCTTT
CDR3: CASSGPRGIDTEAFF

D: .
J: TRBJ2-7
size: .
V: TRBV5-5
DNA: TGTGCCAGCAGCTTGGTCGTAGCGACCTACGAGCAGTACTTC
CDR3: CASSLVVATYEQYF

D: TRBD1
J: TRBJ1-2
size: .
V: TRBV19
DNA: TGTGCCAGTAGCCCAGGGGGCGCCGACTATGGCTACACCTTC
CDR3: CASSPGGADYGYTF

D: TRBD1
J: TRBJ2-4
size: .
V: TRBV7-2
DNA: TGTGCCAGCAGCTTAGAAGCAGGGGGAGCCAAAAACATTCAGTACTTC
CDR3: CASSLEAGGAKNIQYF

D: TRBD1
J: TRBJ1-2
size: .
V: TRBV5-6
DNA: TGTGCCAGCAGCTTAGCCGGGACAGGGGGCTATGGCTACACCTTC
CDR3: CASSLAGTGGYGYTF

D: TRBD2
J: TRBJ2-3
size: .
V: TRBV18
DNA: TGTGCCAGCTCACTGACCGTAGCGGGACGACCCACAGATACGCAGTATTTT
CDR3: CASSLTVAGRPTDTQYF

D: TRBD1
J: TRBJ2-2
size: once
V: TRBV4-1
DNA: TGCGCCAGCAGCCAAGTCGGGACAGTCAACACCGGGGAGCTGTTTTTT
CDR3: CASSQVGTVNTGELFF

D: .
J: TRBJ1-1
size: .
V: TRBV7-9
DNA: TGTGCCAGCAGCCCACCATCGCAAGGGGGGGAGAGCACTGAAGCTTTCTTT
CDR3: CASSPPSQGGESTEAFF

D: .
J: TRBJ2-1
size: .
V: TRBV6-4
DNA: TGTGCCAGCAGTGCCTTCGGAGAGTCCTACAATGAGCAGTTCTTC
CDR3: CASSAFGESYNEQFF

D: .
J: TRBJ2-1
size: .
V: TRBV21-1
DNA: TGTGCCAGCAGCAAGACCGGGACTAGCGGGGGGGAATCGTACAATGAGCAGTTCTTC
CDR3: CASSKTGTSGGESYNEQFF

D: .
J: TRBJ2-3
size: .
V: TRBV20-1
DNA: TGCAGTGCTCGACCGGGGGATACGCAGTATTTT
CDR3: CSARPGDTQYF

D: .
J: TRBJ2-7
size: .
V: TRBV19
DNA: TGTGCCAGTAACACTTGGACAGAAATAAGCTACGAGCAGTACTTC
CDR3: CASNTWTEISYEQYF

D: .
J: TRBJ2-6
size: .
V: TRBV14
DNA: TGTGCCAGCAGCCAAGTCTTCCGTTCTGGGGCCAACGTCCTGACTTTC
CDR3: CASSQVFRSGANVLTF

D: TRBD1
J: TRBJ1-3
size: .
V: TRBV6-5
DNA: TGTGCCTGCAGGACAGGGAGCGGAAACACCATATATTTT
CDR3: CACRTGSGNTIYF

D: .
J: TRBJ1-2
size: .
V: TRBV27
DNA: TGTGCCAGCGGCCCAGGGAGGCAGAACTATGGCTACACCTTC
CDR3: CASGPGRQNYGYTF

D: TRBD1
J: TRBJ1-4
size: .
V: TRBV25-1
DNA: TGTGCCAGCAGTGAATCATTGGACAGGGTGACTAATGAAAAACTGTTTTTT
CDR3: CASSESLDRVTNEKLFF

D: .
J: TRBJ2-5
size: .
V: TRBV27
DNA: TGTGCCAGCAGTTTAAATGGGGGCAAACAAGAGACCCAGTACTTC
CDR3: CASSLNGGKQETQYF

D: .
J: TRBJ1-1
size: .
V: TRBV4-3
DNA: TGCGCCAGCAGCCATCGGACAGTCACTGAAGCTTTCTTT
CDR3: CASSHRTVTEAFF

D: TRBD2
J: TRBJ2-7
size: .
V: TRBV29-1
DNA: TGCAGCGTTGAAGGACTAGCGGGGGGCAGCTCCTACGAGCAGTACTTC
CDR3: CSVEGLAGGSSYEQYF

D: TRBD1
J: TRBJ1-6
size: .
V: TRBV30
DNA: TGTGCCTGGGGACAGGCATCTTCTACCCTCCACTTT
CDR3: CAWGQASSTLHF

D: .
J: TRBJ1-1
size: .
V: TRBV6-1
DNA: TGTGCCAGCAGTGAAGCTCCAGGGGTTCGGGGGGACACTGAAGCTTTCTTT
CDR3: CASSEAPGVRGDTEAFF

D: TRBD2
J: TRBJ2-1
size: .
V: TRBV9
DNA: TGTGCCAGCAGCGTAGGCGGGGGGGCTGGTGAGCAGTTCTTC
CDR3: CASSVGGGAGEQFF

D: .
J: TRBJ2-7
size: .
V: TRBV12-3/TRBV12-4
DNA: TGTGCCAGCAGTTTTGGGGTCGAGGGCGAGCAGTACTTC
CDR3: CASSFGVEGEQYF

D: .
J: TRBJ1-1
size: once
V: TRBV29-1
DNA: TGCAGCGTTTTCCCTCGGGGTACGGACGAAGCTTTCTTT
CDR3: CSVFPRGTDEAFF

D: TRBD2
J: TRBJ2-7
size: .
V: TRBV10-3
DNA: TGTGCCATCAGTGATTCGGGGGGACGTCTCGAGCAGTACTTC
CDR3: CAISDSGGRLEQYF

D: TRBD2
J: TRBJ2-3
size: .
V: TRBV14
DNA: TGTGCCAGCAGCCAACACCAAGCGGGAGTATGGACAGATACGCAGTATTTT
CDR3: CASSQHQAGVWTDTQYF

D: TRBD1
J: TRBJ1-1
size: .
V: TRBV5-1
DNA: TGCGCCAGCAGCTTGGACAGGGGGGGCACTGAAGCTTTCTTT
CDR3: CASSLDRGGTEAFF

D: .
J: TRBJ1-2
size: .
V: TRBV20-1
DNA: TGCAGTGCTAGTTGGTCAGGCGGGGGGGGCTACACCTTC
CDR3: CSASWSGGGGYTF

D: .
J: TRBJ2-7
size: .
V: TRBV13
DNA: TGTGCCAGCAGCTTAGTCTCGACAGGAGCCTACGAGCAGTACTTC
CDR3: CASSLVSTGAYEQYF

D: TRBD1
J: TRBJ2-2
size: .
V: TRBV19
DNA: TGTGCCAGTAGTAACGGACAGGGGGGGGCCGGGGAGCTGTTTTTT
CDR3: CASSNGQGGAGELFF

D: .
J: TRBJ1-5
size: .
V: TRBV2
DNA: TGTGCCAGCAGTAAGGACAGACAAAATCAGCCCCAGCATTTT
CDR3: CASSKDRQNQPQHF

D: TRBD2
J: TRBJ2-3
size: .
V: TRBV10-2
DNA: TGCGCCAGCAGTCCTACCCGGGGGAGGGGCACAGATACGCAGTATTTT
CDR3: CASSPTRGRGTDTQYF

D: .
J: TRBJ1-2
size: .
V: TRBV29-1
DNA: TGCAGCGTCCGGACAGCAGCCCTCTATGGCTACACCTTC
CDR3: CSVRTAALYGYTF

D: .
J: TRBJ1-4
size: .
V: TRBV5-1
DNA: TGCGCCAGCAGCCCCTTAGGAACGGGTAATGAAAAACTGTTTTTT
CDR3: CASSPLGTGNEKLFF

D: .
J: TRBJ2-3
size: once
V: TRBV30
DNA: TGTGCCTGGAGTGGGCAGGGCGCTAATCCTATCTCCGCAGATACGCAGTATTTT
CDR3: CAWSGQGANPISADTQYF

D: .
J: TRBJ1-2
size: .
V: TRBV21-1
DNA: TGTGCCAGCAGCAAAGCGCCGCCAGGGCGGGGGCATAACTATGGCTACACCTTC
CDR3: CASSKAPPGRGHNYGYTF

D: TRBD2
J: TRBJ2-1
size: .
V: TRBV7-2
DNA: TGTGCCAGCAGCCCCATGGATAGCGGGAGGAACAATGAGCAGTTCTTC
CDR3: CASSPMDSGRNNEQFF

D: .
J: TRBJ1-1
size: .
V: TRBV14
DNA: TGTGCCAGCAGCCTGTACACCGGGGGGGACACTGAAGCTTTCTTT
CDR3: CASSLYTGGDTEAFF

D: TRBD1
J: TRBJ2-7
size: .
V: TRBV3-1/TRBV3-2
DNA: TGTGCCAGCAGCCAAGACCGGGACAGGGTACCAGTTAACAACTACGAGCAGTACTTC
CDR3: CASSQDRDRVPVNNYEQYF

D: TRBD2
J: TRBJ2-1
size: .
V: TRBV15
DNA: TGTGCCACCAGCAGAGGATCGGGAGGTACCTACAATGAGCAGTTCTTC
CDR3: CATSRGSGGTYNEQFF

D: TRBD2
J: TRBJ2-5
size: once
V: TRBV7-9
DNA: TGTGCCAGCAGACTAGCGGGAGATGGGACCCAGTACTTC
CDR3: CASRLAGDGTQYF

D: .
J: TRBJ2-4
size: .
V: TRBV4-2
DNA: TGTGCCAGCAGCCAAGACATTCCAGCCAAAAACATTCAGTACTTC
CDR3: CASSQDIPAKNIQYF

D: .
J: TRBJ2-7
size: .
V: TRBV13
DNA: TGTGCCAGCAGCTTGTCCGAGGAGCAGTACTTC
CDR3: CASSLSEEQYF

D: TRBD1
J: TRBJ2-2
size: .
V: TRBV5-1
DNA: TGCGCCAGCAGCCGACAGGGTATCAGCACCGGGGAGCTGTTTTTT
CDR3: CASSRQGISTGELFF

D: .
J: TRBJ1-5
size: .
V: TRBV19
DNA: TGTGCCAGTAGTAGGGGGGAGCGGCAGCCCCAGCATTTT
CDR3: CASSRGERQPQHF